The clone carrying this TCR beta chain was detected only a few times. As yet, its antigen is unknown. Each of the sorted populations had a purity greater than 95%. The data are from a study of beta chain features in type 1 diabetes. Study-level points and caveats: Among patients with Type 1 diabetes, TCRB CDR3s were moderately but significantly shorter in every one of the four CD4+ subsets.

The whole isolated RNA underwent reverse transcription, so sequencing captured expressed TCRB transcripts. The average output of naive, central memory and regulatory T cell samples was around 3.5 million reads. TCRdb's copy holds only in-frame clones and misses some; the assay was immunoSEQ multiplex PCR. The data hold 250,000 to 300,000 clones, with around 25% observed a single time. J lost 9 bases, V lost 5 bases, and 13 bases had no gene match. The germline gives CDR1 LNHNV, CDR2 YYDKDF (reference sequence). CDR3 size: 17 residues. The rearrangement joins TRBV15 to TRBJ2-1; 13 bases align to TRBD2. The sequencing sample was made of naive CD4+ T cells from blood. This TCR was recovered from a woman in her thirties with type 1 diabetes. The CDR3 protein is CATSPTEGLAGVSEQFF. CDR3 in DNA: TGTGCCACCAGCCCGACCGAAGGACTAGCGGGAGTTAGTGAGCAGTTCTTC.